The 21 T cell receptor beta chains below were found in one sample sequenced in a study of identical twins' blood T cells. TCRdb reprocessed the 5' RACE reads via MiXCR and lists one record per CDR3 protein. The table records a few hundred thousand distinct CDR3 sequences, about 28% of them present only once. The sequencing sample was made of PBMCs. Receptor source: a woman aged 18-49 years in good health.

There are a few counts of this clonotype. V gene TRBV20-1 combines with J gene TRBJ1-4; D remains ambiguous. CDR3 length: 14 amino acids. V lost 6 bases, J lost 7 bases, and 18 bases lay in between. CDR1 is DFQATT and CDR2 is SNEGSKA in the germline V gene (reference sequence). The CDR3 loop reads CSAPSRRGGEKLFF. As DNA, the CDR3 is TGCAGTGCACCTTCACGCCGGGGAGGTGAAAAACTGTTTTTT.

J is TRBJ2-5 and V is TRBV20-1, with D maybe TRBD1 (6 bases). The V and J ends lost 2 bases and 0 bases respectively, with 10 bases between them. The CDR3 extends over 14 amino acids. Germline CDR1 reads DFQATT; CDR2 reads SNEGSKA (reference sequence). CDR3 DNA: TGCAGTGCTAGACCGGGACATTACCAAGAGACCCAGTACTTC. Protein product: CSARPGHYQETQYF.

V and J are TRBV5-1 and TRBJ1-1; TRBD1 aligns across 8 bases. The CDR3 consists of 15 residues. CDR1 is SGHRS and CDR2 is YFSETQ in the germline V gene. V was pared by 7 bases and J by 0 bases, with 8 bases of the junction left unmatched. The CDR3, as DNA: TGCGCCAGCTCCTGGACAGGGACCATGAACACTGAAGCTTTCTTT. Translating gives CASSWTGTMNTEAFF.

This clonotype was seen only once. The chain joins TRBV29-1 to TRBJ1-2; D might be TRBD1 (6 bases). Trimming left V 2 bases short and J 8 bases short, with 12 bases between. Germline CDR1 reads SQVTM; CDR2 reads ANQGSEA. This CDR3 is built from 12 residues. DNA for the CDR3: TGCAGCGTTGAAAAACAGGGTGGGGGCTACACCTTC. Protein sequence: CSVEKQGGGYTF.

This clonotype was detected only a few times. V and J are TRBV29-1 and TRBJ1-3; tentatively, D is TRBD1 (6 bases). The V gene lost 8 bases and the J gene lost 1 base, with 9 bases spanning the gap. Germline V gene data show CDR1 as SQVTM and CDR2 as ANQGSEA. This CDR3 is built from 12 residues. The CDR3 DNA is TGCAGCATGACAGGTTCTGGAAACACCATATATTTT. It yields the protein CSMTGSGNTIYF.

J is TRBJ2-1 and V is TRBV7-9; tentative D call: TRBD1 (5 bases). Germline CDR1 is SEHNR and CDR2 is FQNEAQ (reference sequence). This CDR3 is 16 amino acids long. The V end was cut by 5 bases, the J end by 8 bases, with 22 bases between. CDR3 sequence (DNA): TGTGCCAGCAGCCTATGGTCTGGACAAATGAAGGATGAGCAGTTCTTC. This gives the protein CASSLWSGQMKDEQFF.

This clonotype appeared many times. The chain carries TRBV29-1 and TRBJ1-1; TRBD1 agrees at 12 bases. CDR3 length: 12 amino acids. Losses at the gene ends were 5 bases for V and 7 bases for J; bases not matched to a gene: 2. The germline CDR1 and CDR2 sequences are SQVTM and ANQGSEA. CDR3 DNA: TGCAGCGTTTGGGACAGGGGGCTTGAAGCTTTCTTT. Its protein is CSVWDRGLEAFF.

Notes on this clonotype: This clone may be a read error of a much larger clone one base away. The rearrangement links TRBV6-6 to TRBJ2-1, with 9 positions matching TRBD2. The CDR3 contains 15 residues. The germline V gene has CDR1 MNHNY and CDR2 SVGAGI (reference sequence). Trimming cost V 3 bases and J 0 bases; bases outside gene matches: 0. The CDR3 bases are TGTGCCAGCAGTTATAGCGGGGGCTCCTACAATGAGCAGTTCTTC. This encodes CASSYSGGSYNEQFF.

This clonotype appeared many times. J is TRBJ2-5 and V is TRBV20-1; D gene uncertain. V was trimmed by 4 bases and J by 7 bases, leaving 16 bases between them. This CDR3 has 13 residues. Germline CDR1 reads DFQATT; CDR2 reads SNEGSKA (reference sequence). CDR3 protein: CSATYDRAGTQYF. The CDR3 DNA is TGCAGTGCTACCTATGACCGGGCAGGGACCCAGTACTTC.

The chain employs TRBV19 and TRBJ2-2; D gene ambiguous. From germline, CDR1 is LNHDA and CDR2 SQIVND (reference sequence). This CDR3 region has 15 residues. V lost 5 bases to trimming and J lost 1 base, with 11 bases between them. CDR3 nucleotide sequence: TGTGCCAGTAGTCCCCGGGCCCAGAACACCGGGGAGCTGTTTTTT. As protein: CASSPRAQNTGELFF.

In its sample, this clonotype was seen once. The chain employs TRBV29-1 and TRBJ1-1; 8 positions match TRBD1. This CDR3 comprises 14 residues. V was pared by 0 bases and J by 7 bases, with 7 bases of the junction left unmatched. Germline-derived CDR1 and CDR2 are SQVTM and ANQGSEA. The CDR3 nucleotides are TGCAGCGTTGAAGAAATAGGACAGGGTATTGAAGCTTTCTTT. It is translated as CSVEEIGQGIEAFF.

This clonotype was counted between two and nine times. The chain combines TRBV20-1 with TRBJ2-3; 10 nucleotides align to TRBD2. The CDR3 contains 15 residues. Trimming cost V 1 base and J 4 bases; bases outside gene matches: 5. Germline-derived CDR1 and CDR2 are DFQATT and SNEGSKA (reference sequence). The chain's CDR3 is CSARVTSGPADTQYF. The CDR3 nucleotides read TGCAGTGCTAGAGTGACTAGCGGGCCGGCAGATACGCAGTATTTT.

About this clonotype: An end of the junction does not agree with germline; a read error may underlie this. V and J are TRBV2 and TRBJ1-3; D uncertain. The CDR3 contains 14 residues. The germline CDR1 and CDR2 sequences are SNHLY and FYNNEI. The CDR3 nucleotides read TGTGCCAGCCGACTGGACGGTTCTGGAAGCACCATATATTTT. Translation gives CASRLDGSGSTIYF.

The chain links TRBV6-6 to TRBJ2-1, with D possibly being TRBD2 (6 bases). Germline V gene data show CDR1 as MNHNY and CDR2 as SVGAGI (reference sequence). The ends were cut back, 8 bases at V and 7 bases at J, with 12 bases in the middle. The CDR3 runs to 12 residues. The CDR3 DNA reads as TGTGCCAGCGGTCCGGGAGCGAATGAGCAGTTCTTC. Translation gives CASGPGANEQFF.

This clonotype was recorded many times. The chain combines TRBV12-3 or TRBV12-4 with TRBJ1-5; 9 bases match TRBD1. The CDR3 is 15 amino acids. V was pared by 3 bases and J by 4 bases, with 4 bases of the junction left unmatched. The CDR3 region has the DNA TGTGCCAGCAGTTTGTCCGGACAGGGGAATCAGCCCCAGCATTTT. Amino acid sequence: CASSLSGQGNQPQHF.

The sample holds a few counts of this clonotype. This chain links TRBV20-1 with TRBJ2-1, with D uncertain. Trimming left V 4 bases short and J 0 bases short, with 16 bases between. The CDR3 is made up of 16 amino acids. In germline, CDR1 is DFQATT, CDR2 SNEGSKA (reference sequence). The CDR3 DNA reads TGCAGTGCTATGGGGTCCACGGCTGCCTCCTACAATGAGCAGTTCTTC. It translates to CSAMGSTAASYNEQFF.

The sample holds one count of this clonotype. The CDR3 here is CASSRRADTGELFF. In DNA form, the CDR3 reads TGCGCCAGCAGCCGGCGGGCAGACACCGGGGAGCTGTTTTTT. The chain uses TRBV5-1 and TRBJ2-2; a possible D gene is TRBD2 (5 bases). The CDR3 has 14 residues. Germline assignment: CDR1 SGHRS and CDR2 YFSETQ. Between the trimmed V and J ends, which lost 4 bases and 3 bases, there was a span of 10 bases.

This chain uses TRBV6-2 or TRBV6-3 with TRBJ2-2; 9 bases are shared with TRBD2. CDR3 size: 16 residues. V was pared by 5 bases and J by 5 bases, with 9 bases of the junction left unmatched. Germline assignment: CDR1 MNHEY and CDR2 SVGEGT. The CDR3 DNA reads as TGTGCCAGCAGTAAGGACCGGACTAGCGTTACCGGGGAGCTGTTTTTT. This translates into CASSKDRTSVTGELFF.

This clonotype has only a few counts. The chain employs TRBV12-3 or TRBV12-4 and TRBJ1-2; 7 bases map to TRBD1. The CDR3 sequence is 13 residues long. The ends lost 5 bases at V and 7 bases at J; junction bases unmatched: 7. The CDR3 DNA reads as TGTGCCAGCAGTCCAAACGACAGGGTTGGCTACACCTTC. It codes for CASSPNDRVGYTF.

V is TRBV6-5 and J is TRBJ1-1; a weak D match, TRBD1 (6 bases). In germline, CDR1 is MNHEY, CDR2 SVGAGI. The CDR3 runs to 14 residues. V was shortened by 3 bases and J by 8 bases, with 16 bases between the two germline ends. This CDR3 is CASSYGGRSPEAFF. The CDR3 nucleotides read TGTGCCAGCAGTTATGGGGGGCGCTCCCCCGAAGCTTTCTTT.

This clonotype was counted at least ten times. This rearrangement joins TRBV6-2 or TRBV6-3 to TRBJ2-1; TRBD2 matches at 14 bases. The V and J ends lost 1 base and 3 bases, in that order; junction bases with no gene match: 5. CDR3 size: 18 residues. Germline-derived CDR1 and CDR2 are MNHEY and SVGEGT. The CDR3 region has the DNA TGTGCCAGCAGTTACTTGGGACTAGCGGGGGTCCTCTACAATGAGCAGTTCTTC. Translated, it gives CASSYLGLAGVLYNEQFF.